A selection of T cell receptor beta chains follows, all from one sample in a study of neurological immune-mediated disorders. TCRdb passed the 5' RACE reads through MiXCR, listing each CDR3 protein once. In the table there are around 20,000 distinct CDR3 sequences, around 6.2% of which are singletons. The sequenced sample was CD8+ T cells from blood. The source is a young man in good health. CDR3s include the opening cysteine and the closing phenylalanine or tryptophan. The order of the fields is J gene, V gene, D gene, clone size, CDR3 protein, CDR3 DNA. The D gene is left open where the match is weak. Clone sizes are given selectively: once, few, many, or a class where the clone is expanded.

j_call: TRBJ2-7; v_call: TRBV6-1; d_call: NA; clone_size: many; cdr3_aa: CASNQRGAYEQYF; cdr3_nt: TGTGCCAGCAACCAGAGGGGGGCCTACGAGCAGTACTTC
j_call: TRBJ2-1; v_call: TRBV12-3/TRBV12-4; d_call: TRBD2; clone_size: many; cdr3_aa: CASSGTIPVF; cdr3_nt: TGTGCCAGCAGTGGGACTATCCCTGTCTTC
j_call: TRBJ2-1; v_call: TRBV7-2; d_call: TRBD1; clone_size: many; cdr3_aa: CASSFGDSNNEQFF; cdr3_nt: TGTGCCAGCAGCTTCGGGGACAGCAACAATGAGCAGTTCTTC
j_call: TRBJ2-5; v_call: TRBV5-1; d_call: TRBD1; clone_size: many; cdr3_aa: CASSTHGTGLQETQYF; cdr3_nt: TGCGCCAGCAGCACCCACGGGACAGGGTTACAAGAGACCCAGTACTTC
j_call: TRBJ1-5; v_call: TRBV10-2; d_call: NA; clone_size: large; cdr3_aa: CASSEDDSNQPQHF; cdr3_nt: TGCGCCAGCAGTGAAGATGATAGCAATCAGCCCCAGCATTTT
j_call: TRBJ2-5; v_call: TRBV6-6; d_call: NA; clone_size: few; cdr3_aa: CASTSLRTVYQETQYF; cdr3_nt: TGTGCCAGCACTTCCCTAAGGACAGTGTACCAAGAGACCCAGTACTTC
j_call: TRBJ1-1; v_call: TRBV4-1; d_call: NA; clone_size: many; cdr3_aa: CASSHVLGRDAEAFF; cdr3_nt: TGCGCCAGCAGCCACGTCCTCGGAAGAGACGCTGAAGCTTTCTTT
j_call: TRBJ1-1; v_call: TRBV10-2; d_call: NA; clone_size: NA; cdr3_aa: CASIDGGNTEAFF; cdr3_nt: TGCGCCAGCATTGACGGTGGGAACACTGAAGCTTTCTTT
j_call: TRBJ1-4; v_call: TRBV20-1; d_call: NA; clone_size: many; cdr3_aa: CSARERLGAGLDEKLFF; cdr3_nt: TGCAGTGCTAGAGAACGGTTGGGGGCGGGATTGGACGAAAAACTGTTTTTT
j_call: TRBJ1-1; v_call: TRBV29-1; d_call: TRBD1; clone_size: many; cdr3_aa: CSATTGEGTEAFF; cdr3_nt: TGCAGCGCCACGACAGGGGAGGGCACTGAAGCTTTCTTT
j_call: TRBJ1-6; v_call: TRBV12-3/TRBV12-4; d_call: NA; clone_size: many; cdr3_aa: CASSLSGNYNSPLHF; cdr3_nt: TGTGCCAGCAGTTTATCCGGGAACTATAATTCACCCCTCCACTTT
j_call: TRBJ2-2; v_call: TRBV6-2/TRBV6-3; d_call: NA; clone_size: many; cdr3_aa: CASSFGPTGELFF; cdr3_nt: TGTGCCAGCAGTTTCGGTCCCACCGGGGAGCTGTTTTTT
j_call: TRBJ2-3; v_call: TRBV20-1; d_call: NA; clone_size: many; cdr3_aa: CSASRGTDTQYF; cdr3_nt: TGCAGTGCTAGCCGAGGCACAGATACGCAGTATTTT
j_call: TRBJ1-2; v_call: TRBV9; d_call: NA; clone_size: many; cdr3_aa: CASSAAAANYGYTF; cdr3_nt: TGTGCCAGCAGCGCAGCGGCAGCTAACTATGGCTACACCTTC
j_call: TRBJ2-6; v_call: TRBV6-5; d_call: NA; clone_size: NA; cdr3_aa: CASSYSSLDSSGANVLTF; cdr3_nt: TGTGCCAGCAGTTACTCGTCCCTTGACAGCTCTGGGGCCAACGTCCTGACTTTC
j_call: TRBJ2-5; v_call: TRBV7-8; d_call: NA; clone_size: many; cdr3_aa: CASSGGVETQYF; cdr3_nt: TGTGCCAGCAGCGGAGGGGTCGAGACCCAGTACTTC
j_call: TRBJ1-2; v_call: TRBV9; d_call: NA; clone_size: many; cdr3_aa: CASSIDRNYGYTF; cdr3_nt: TGTGCCAGCAGTATCGACAGGAACTATGGCTACACCTTC
j_call: TRBJ2-1; v_call: TRBV5-1; d_call: NA; clone_size: many; cdr3_aa: CASSAPGFKSYNEQFF; cdr3_nt: TGCGCCAGCAGCGCCCCAGGGTTTAAATCCTACAATGAGCAGTTCTTC
j_call: TRBJ2-6; v_call: TRBV10-3; d_call: NA; clone_size: many; cdr3_aa: CAISEGTRSGANVLTF; cdr3_nt: TGTGCCATCAGTGAAGGTACCCGCTCTGGGGCCAACGTCCTGACTTTC
j_call: TRBJ2-5; v_call: TRBV7-8; d_call: NA; clone_size: NA; cdr3_aa: CVSSLAVQGGETQHF; cdr3_nt: TGTGTCAGCAGCTTAGCGGTCCAGGGCGGAGAGACCCAGCACTTC
j_call: TRBJ1-5; v_call: TRBV7-9; d_call: NA; clone_size: many; cdr3_aa: CASSSTLPGGYEYQPQHF; cdr3_nt: TGTGCCAGCAGCTCGACACTACCCGGGGGGTACGAGTATCAGCCCCAGCATTTT
j_call: TRBJ2-1; v_call: TRBV3-1; d_call: NA; clone_size: many; cdr3_aa: CASSQDLGYNEQFF; cdr3_nt: TGTGCCAGCAGCCAAGATCTCGGGTACAATGAGCAGTTCTTC
j_call: TRBJ1-2; v_call: TRBV4-3; d_call: NA; clone_size: many; cdr3_aa: CASSQDLRTDYGYTF; cdr3_nt: TGCGCCAGCAGCCAAGATTTAAGGACGGACTATGGCTACACCTTC
j_call: TRBJ1-5; v_call: TRBV7-9; d_call: NA; clone_size: many; cdr3_aa: CASSLDRQPQHF; cdr3_nt: TGTGCCAGCAGCTTAGACCGTCAGCCCCAGCATTTT
j_call: TRBJ1-1; v_call: TRBV12-3/TRBV12-4; d_call: NA; clone_size: many; cdr3_aa: CASSLSPAGYTEAFF; cdr3_nt: TGTGCCAGCAGTTTAAGCCCCGCAGGGTACACTGAAGCTTTCTTT
j_call: TRBJ2-2; v_call: TRBV24-1; d_call: NA; clone_size: many; cdr3_aa: CATSEEHTGELFF; cdr3_nt: TGTGCCACCAGTGAAGAGCACACCGGGGAGCTGTTTTTT
j_call: TRBJ1-2; v_call: TRBV27; d_call: NA; clone_size: many; cdr3_aa: CASSFQGNYGYTF; cdr3_nt: TGTGCCAGCAGTTTTCAGGGGAACTATGGCTACACCTTC
j_call: TRBJ2-7; v_call: TRBV7-9; d_call: NA; clone_size: many; cdr3_aa: CASSPPTGKTFYEQYF; cdr3_nt: TGTGCCAGCAGCCCGCCGACAGGCAAAACCTTTTACGAGCAGTACTTC
j_call: TRBJ2-6; v_call: TRBV5-1; d_call: TRBD1; clone_size: many; cdr3_aa: CASSLGQGRANVLTF; cdr3_nt: TGCGCCAGCAGCTTGGGACAGGGTAGGGCCAACGTCCTGACTTTC
j_call: TRBJ1-2; v_call: TRBV6-5; d_call: NA; clone_size: many; cdr3_aa: CASRSGGAADYGYTF; cdr3_nt: TGTGCCAGCCGGTCCGGGGGCGCCGCTGACTATGGCTACACCTTC
j_call: TRBJ2-7; v_call: TRBV20-1; d_call: NA; clone_size: many; cdr3_aa: CSARDPRGRGAYEQYF; cdr3_nt: TGCAGTGCTAGAGATCCGCGCGGTCGGGGAGCCTACGAGCAGTACTTC
j_call: TRBJ2-3; v_call: TRBV9; d_call: NA; clone_size: many; cdr3_aa: CASSVEFRVDTQYF; cdr3_nt: TGTGCCAGCAGCGTAGAGTTTAGAGTAGATACGCAGTATTTT
j_call: TRBJ2-7; v_call: TRBV7-2; d_call: TRBD2; clone_size: many; cdr3_aa: CASSYWTSGVLQSYEQYF; cdr3_nt: TGTGCCAGCAGCTACTGGACTAGCGGGGTTCTCCAATCCTACGAGCAGTACTTC
j_call: TRBJ1-2; v_call: TRBV5-1; d_call: NA; clone_size: many; cdr3_aa: CASSLDREGYGYTF; cdr3_nt: TGCGCCAGCAGCTTGGATCGTGAGGGCTACGGCTACACCTTC
j_call: TRBJ2-3; v_call: TRBV27; d_call: NA; clone_size: many; cdr3_aa: CASSLSYLGTDTQYF; cdr3_nt: TGTGCCAGCAGTTTATCGTATCTTGGTACCGATACGCAGTATTTT
j_call: TRBJ1-4; v_call: TRBV7-9; d_call: NA; clone_size: many; cdr3_aa: CASSQGLEKEKLFF; cdr3_nt: TGTGCCAGCAGCCAGGGGCTCGAGAAGGAAAAACTGTTTTTT
j_call: TRBJ1-5; v_call: TRBV6-2/TRBV6-3; d_call: NA; clone_size: many; cdr3_aa: CASSYAMEGQPQHF; cdr3_nt: TGTGCCAGCAGTTACGCCATGGAGGGACAGCCCCAGCATTTT
j_call: TRBJ2-1; v_call: TRBV12-5; d_call: TRBD1; clone_size: many; cdr3_aa: CASGPGTGLYNEQFF; cdr3_nt: TGTGCTAGTGGCCCCGGGACAGGCCTTTACAATGAGCAGTTCTTC
j_call: TRBJ1-5; v_call: TRBV9; d_call: NA; clone_size: many; cdr3_aa: CASSAGDGGWQPQHF; cdr3_nt: TGTGCCAGCAGCGCGGGTGACGGGGGTTGGCAGCCCCAGCATTTT
j_call: TRBJ2-1; v_call: TRBV6-1; d_call: NA; clone_size: few; cdr3_aa: CASSEERSIHEQFF; cdr3_nt: TGTGCCAGCAGTGAAGAGCGATCTATCCATGAGCAGTTCTTC
j_call: TRBJ2-7; v_call: TRBV7-9; d_call: NA; clone_size: many; cdr3_aa: CASSSSAYEQYF; cdr3_nt: TGTGCCAGCAGCTCCTCAGCATACGAGCAGTACTTC